This record looks at one T cell receptor beta chain sequence and its context. The V segment lost 1 base and the J segment 0 bases; nucleotides outside the gene matches: 2. The germline V gene encodes CDR1 SGHVS and CDR2 FQNEAQ. This CDR3 has 16 residues. These data originate in a study of blood T cell repertoires in COVID-19. The data were produced by immunoSEQ multiplex PCR, yet TCRdb's version contains in-frame clones alone and is incomplete. In the table there are about 220,000 clones, 75% to 85% of which are singletons. Enrolled during active infection, Seattle patients were then followed longitudinally.

The sequence came from a woman between 65 and 79 years old with COVID-19, enrolled during active disease. The chain combines TRBV7-8 with TRBJ1-1; 10 bases agree with TRBD1. The sequenced sample consisted of peripheral blood. The CDR3 DNA follows: TGTGCCAGCAGCTTAGGACAGGGGGCTTTGAACACTGAAGCTTTCTTT. It codes for CASSLGQGALNTEAFF.